The 17 T cell receptor beta chains listed next were all sequenced from one sample in a study of blood T cell repertoires in COVID-19. Sequencing used immunoSEQ multiplex PCR; TCRdb keeps in-frame clones, though not all of them. The data hold more than 100,000 clones, with nearly 90% observed a single time. The material sequenced was peripheral blood. The source is a man over 45 in a cohort sampled during active COVID-19.

The chain carries TRBV2 and TRBJ1-2; 8 positions match TRBD1. There are 16 residues in the CDR3. The ends lost 5 bases at V and 8 bases at J; junction bases unmatched: 16. Germline assignment: CDR1 SNHLY and CDR2 FYNNEI. DNA for the CDR3: TGTGCCAGCAGTCAGGGGGCAGGGGGTGTCTTAGGAGGCTACACCTTC. It translates to CASSQGAGGVLGGYTF.

The chain carries TRBV7-2 and TRBJ1-3; possible D gene TRBD1, 6 bases. CDR1 and CDR2 (germline): SGHTA, FQGNSA. The CDR3 consists of 15 residues. V was clipped by 5 bases and J by 4 bases, with 15 bases between them. The DNA for the CDR3 is TGTGCCAGCAGCCGCCGAGGGGGGGACGGAAACACCATATATTTT. Translating it yields CASSRRGGDGNTIYF.

The table lists this clone with a count of one. The rearrangement uses TRBV6-5 and TRBJ1-5; 7 positions agree with TRBD1. The length of the CDR3 is 15 residues. After removal of 6 bases from V and 1 base from J, the junction contained 6 bases not matched to a gene. In germline, CDR1 is MNHEY, CDR2 SVGAGI. In DNA form, the CDR3 reads TGTGCCAGCAGCCTCGACAGGGCGAGCAATCAGCCCCAGCATTTT. This gives the protein CASSLDRASNQPQHF.

V and J are TRBV7-2 and TRBJ1-1, with TRBD1 identical over 7 bases. CDR1 and CDR2 (germline): SGHTA, FQGNSA. The junction had 8 bases not matched to a gene; V was cut back by 5 bases and J by 5 bases. The CDR3 contains 14 residues. The CDR3 bases are TGTGCCAGCAGCGAGACGCAGGGGGAGACTGAAGCTTTCTTT. It is translated as CASSETQGETEAFF. Together with reference TRBV7-2 and TRBJ1-1, the CDR3 gives the full variable domain: GAGVSQSPSNKVTEKGKDVELRCDPISGHTALYWYRQSLGQGLEFLIYFQGNSAPDKSGLPSDRFSAERTGGSVSTLTIQRTQQEDSAVYLCASSETQGETEAFFGQGTRLTVV.

V gene TRBV18 combines with J gene TRBJ2-7; D possibly corresponds to TRBD1 (5 bases). The CDR3 has 13 residues. Germline CDR1 KGHSH, CDR2 LQKENI. Between the trimmed V and J ends, which lost 6 bases and 7 bases, there was a span of 16 bases. The chain's CDR3 is CASSLQGSREQYF. CDR3 in DNA: TGTGCCAGCTCTCTCCAGGGATCGCGGGAGCAGTACTTC.

Here the CDR3 reads CSAAGERNEKLFF. CDR3 nucleotide sequence: TGCAGCGCTGCAGGGGAGAGAAATGAAAAACTGTTTTTT. The chain joins TRBV29-1 to TRBJ1-4; a weak D match, TRBD1 (6 bases). Trimming shortened V by 7 bases and J by 5 bases, and 14 bases separated the two germline ends. This CDR3 is built from 13 residues. The germline CDR1 and CDR2 sequences are SQVTM and ANQGSEA.

J is TRBJ1-1 and V is TRBV10-3; 8 bases line up with TRBD1. CDR3 size: 17 residues. Per germline, CDR1 ENHRY and CDR2 SYGVKD. V shed 6 bases, J shed 0 bases, and the junction held 12 bases outside the gene matches. CDR3 sequence reads: CAIRRGRQGAVNTEAFF. The CDR3, as DNA: TGTGCCATCAGAAGGGGAAGGCAGGGGGCTGTGAACACTGAAGCTTTCTTT.

This clone has only one observation. The chain uses TRBV2 and TRBJ2-5, with D perhaps TRBD1 (6 bases). The CDR3 is 13 amino acids. Deletions cut 5 bases from V and 4 bases from J, with 11 bases between. Germline CDR1 and CDR2: SNHLY and FYNNEI. The CDR3 sequence: CASSRDIRETQYF. The CDR3 DNA sequence: TGTGCCAGCAGTCGGGACATCAGAGAGACCCAGTACTTC. The whole variable domain, filled in from reference TRBV2 and TRBJ2-5, reads EPEVTQTPSHQVTQMGQEVILRCVPISNHLYFYWYRQILGQKVEFLVSFYNNEISEKSEIFDDQFSVERPDGSNFTLKIRSTKLEDSAMYFCASSRDIRETQYFGPGTRLLVL.

The V call is TRBV28, the J call TRBJ2-7; D gene unclear. The V gene lost 6 bases and the J gene lost 0 bases, with 9 bases spanning the gap. CDR1 is MDHEN and CDR2 is SYDVKM in the germline V gene. The CDR3 has 13 residues. CDR3 DNA sequence: TGTGCCAGCAGACCACAGAGCTCCTACGAGCAGTACGTC. Translation: CASRPQSSYEQYV.

The V and J genes are TRBV5-6 and TRBJ1-5, with D possibly TRBD1 on 5 matching bases. The CDR3 runs to 16 residues. Trimming took 1 base from V and 0 from J, leaving 11 bases between them. Germline values: CDR1 SGHDT, CDR2 YYEEEE. In DNA, the CDR3 is TGTGCCAGCAGCTTGAAAGGAGGGGATAGCAATCAGCCCCAGCATTTT. This encodes CASSLKGGDSNQPQHF.

V usage is TRBV7-9 and J usage is TRBJ2-5, with unresolved D. There are 16 residues in the CDR3. The V end lost 1 base, the J end lost 0 bases, and 12 bases lay between the germline ends. CDR1 is SEHNR, CDR2 FQNEAQ, per germline (reference sequence). For the CDR3, the DNA is TGTGCCAGCAGCTTAGGCCTAGGCAAGTACCAAGAGACCCAGTACTTC. Encoded protein: CASSLGLGKYQETQYF.

The chain uses TRBV5-1 and TRBJ2-1; 14 positions match TRBD2. The length of the CDR3 is 17 residues. CDR1 SGHRS and CDR2 YFSETQ come from the germline V gene. J was trimmed by 7 bases and V by 7 bases; bases with no gene match: 13. The CDR3: CASLPAATSGGVNEQFF. CDR3 DNA sequence: TGCGCCAGCCTACCAGCCGCGACTAGCGGGGGGGTAAATGAGCAGTTCTTC.

The chain combines TRBV9 with TRBJ2-3; the D gene is possibly TRBD1 (5 bases). Germline lookup yields CDR1 SGDLS and CDR2 YYNGEE. V lost 0 bases to trimming and J lost 2 bases, with 10 bases between them. This CDR3 region has 15 residues. The CDR3 coding sequence is TGTGCCAGCAGCGTAGCGGACACCTTCACAGATACGCAGTATTTT. It yields the protein CASSVADTFTDTQYF.

The V gene is TRBV10-3, the J gene TRBJ1-1; 12 bases line up with TRBD1. CDR3 length equals 14 residues. Germline loops: CDR1 ENHRY, CDR2 SYGVKD. Losses at the gene ends were 7 bases for V and 8 bases for J; bases not matched to a gene: 8. The CDR3 spells CAIKGQGAGPEAFF. CDR3 bases: TGTGCCATCAAGGGACAGGGGGCAGGGCCCGAAGCTTTCTTT.

The rearrangement links TRBV12-3 or TRBV12-4 to TRBJ2-7; D is possibly TRBD1 (5 bases). V shed 6 bases and J shed 2 bases, with 11 bases lying between them. The CDR3 contains 13 residues. CDR3 loop: CASSGDSTYEQYF. The CDR3 bases are TGTGCCAGCAGCGGAGACAGCACCTACGAGCAGTACTTC.

The chain combines TRBV28 with TRBJ1-2; D is unclear. CDR1 is MDHEN, CDR2 SYDVKM, per germline. The CDR3 consists of 14 residues. V was shortened by 3 bases and J by 2 bases, with 10 bases between the two germline ends. Here the CDR3 reads CASSLVAGNYGYTF. CDR3 DNA: TGTGCCAGCAGTTTGGTGGCGGGAAACTATGGCTACACCTTC.

The CDR3: CASSRDRAIGYTF. The CDR3 DNA is TGTGCCAGCAGTCGAGACAGGGCGATCGGCTACACCTTC. The chain combines TRBV7-2 with TRBJ1-2; 7 bases fit TRBD1. After removal of 6 bases from V and 8 bases from J, the junction contained 9 bases not matched to a gene. CDR3 length: 13 amino acids. From germline, CDR1 is SGHTA and CDR2 FQGNSA.